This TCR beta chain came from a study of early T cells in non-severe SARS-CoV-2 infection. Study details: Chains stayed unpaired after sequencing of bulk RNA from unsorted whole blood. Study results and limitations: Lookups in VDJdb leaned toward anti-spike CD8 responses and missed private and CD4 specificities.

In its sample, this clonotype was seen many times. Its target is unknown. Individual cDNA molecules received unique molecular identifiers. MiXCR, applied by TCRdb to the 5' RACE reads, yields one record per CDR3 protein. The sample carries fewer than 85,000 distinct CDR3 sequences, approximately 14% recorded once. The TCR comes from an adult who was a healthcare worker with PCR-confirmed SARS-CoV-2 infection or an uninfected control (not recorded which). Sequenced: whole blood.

CDR3 in amino acids: CASTSSEAGAYGYTF. The DNA for the CDR3 is TGTGCCAGCACGTCAAGTGAGGCAGGCGCCTATGGCTACACCTTC. This sequence joins TRBV11-2 and TRBJ1-2; D is uncertain. V was cut by 7 bases and J by 4 bases, with 19 bases left in between. CDR3 length: 15 residues. CDR1 is SGHAT and CDR2 is FQNNGV in the germline V gene.